These 27 T cell receptor beta chains were all obtained from the same sample, sequenced in a study of T cell responses to AZD1222 COVID-19 vaccine. The repertoire was sequenced with immunoSEQ multiplex PCR; TCRdb's copy has only in-frame clones and lacks some. The sample contains 80,000 to 95,000 clones, 85% to 90% of which appear only once. The sample was peripheral blood, taken on day 0 of AZD1222 vaccination. The receptors stem from an adult in good health.

The chain has TRBV10-3 and TRBJ2-5; TRBD1 matches at 8 bases. CDR1 and CDR2 from the germline V gene are ENHRY and SYGVKD. With V trimmed by 2 bases and J by 7 bases, 15 bases remained unmatched. This CDR3 has 17 residues. The DNA for the CDR3 is TGTGCCATCAGTGAGGGCCCGAGACAGGGGACCGGGGGGACCCAGTACTTC. Protein product: CAISEGPRQGTGGTQYF.

This clone was observed a handful of times. The CDR3, as DNA: TGCAGTGCTAGTCGCACAGATACGCAGTATTTT. Protein product: CSASRTDTQYF. The V and J genes are TRBV20-1 and TRBJ2-3; no clear D. V was pared by 3 bases and J by 1 base, with 2 bases between. The CDR3 spans 11 residues. Germline V lookup: CDR1 DFQATT, CDR2 SNEGSKA (reference sequence).

This chain joins TRBV5-1 and TRBJ1-5; 7 bases align to TRBD1. The CDR3 extends over 15 amino acids. Germline trimming cut 0 bases from V and 6 bases from J; bases unmatched to any gene: 6. Germline CDR1 is SGHRS and CDR2 is YFSETQ. The chain's CDR3 is CASSLAGRGTQPQHF. The CDR3 coding sequence is TGCGCCAGCAGCTTGGCCGGCAGGGGGACTCAGCCCCAGCATTTT.

Of note for this clone: A much larger clone differs from this one at a single base, so this may be a read error. This chain links TRBV27 with TRBJ2-2; 7 nucleotides line up with TRBD2. This CDR3 spans 13 amino acids. V shed 5 bases and J 3 bases; nucleotides not matched to a gene: 0. CDR1 and CDR2 (germline): MNHEY, SMNVEV (reference sequence). The CDR3 spells CASSGGDTGELFF. In nucleotides, the CDR3 is TGTGCCAGCAGTGGGGGGGACACCGGGGAGCTGTTTTTT.

The V and J genes are TRBV18 and TRBJ1-5, with 8 nucleotides matching TRBD1. CDR1 is KGHSH and CDR2 is LQKENI in the germline V gene. V lost 4 bases and J lost 2; bases outside the gene matches: 4. This CDR3 region has 15 residues. CDR3 sequence: CASSRTGPGNQPQHF. The CDR3 DNA is TGTGCCAGCTCACGGACAGGGCCGGGCAATCAGCCCCAGCATTTT.

The chain joins TRBV5-1 to TRBJ1-2; the D is unclear. The length of the CDR3 is 15 residues. V was clipped by 2 bases and J by 0 bases, with 11 bases between them. CDR1 is SGHRS and CDR2 is YFSETQ in the germline V gene. The CDR3 protein is CASSFEGRTNYGYTF. The CDR3 DNA follows: TGCGCCAGCAGCTTTGAGGGCCGTACTAACTATGGCTACACCTTC.

The chain is built from TRBV15 and TRBJ2-6; perhaps TRBD1 as D (6 bases). Trimming cost V 5 bases and J 3 bases, with 14 bases left between them. Germline V gives CDR1 LNHNV, CDR2 YYDKDF (reference sequence). CDR3 size: 16 residues. The CDR3 spells CATSLGQGFGANVLTF. The CDR3 nucleotides read TGTGCCACCAGCCTAGGTCAGGGGTTTGGGGCCAACGTCCTGACTTTC.

This chain connects TRBV27 to TRBJ1-1; tentative D call: TRBD1 (6 bases). Germline CDR1 is MNHEY and CDR2 is SMNVEV (reference sequence). This CDR3 comprises 12 residues. Trimming left V 4 bases short and J 6 bases short, with 9 bases between. The CDR3: CASSSYRAEAFF. In DNA, the CDR3 is TGTGCCAGCAGTTCCTACAGGGCTGAAGCTTTCTTT.

The chain is built from TRBV19 and TRBJ2-7, with a possible D match to TRBD2 (5 bases). Germline CDR1 is LNHDA and CDR2 is SQIVND (reference sequence). Trimming removed 5 bases from V and 1 base from J, with 9 bases in between. The CDR3 has 13 amino acids. The CDR3 region has the DNA TGTGCCAGTAGTTTACAGCGGTCCTACGAGCAGTACTTC. Encoded protein: CASSLQRSYEQYF.

To note about this clone: Other nucleotide sequences from this sample produce the same CDR3. The V and J genes are TRBV7-2 and TRBJ1-1; D remains unclear. The CDR3 consists of 12 residues. Germline CDR1 and CDR2: SGHTA and FQGNSA. V was cut by 5 bases and J by 2 bases, with 6 bases left in between. The CDR3 region has the DNA TGTGCCAGCAGCCCCTTCAACACTGAAGCTTTCTTT. As protein: CASSPFNTEAFF.

This clone was found a few times. This chain connects TRBV5-1 to TRBJ1-2; 8 positions match TRBD1. Trimming at V came to 4 bases and at J to 4 bases, leaving 6 bases not matched to a gene. The CDR3 length is 14 residues. The germline CDR1 and CDR2 sequences are SGHRS and YFSETQ. CDR3: CASSAPDRGYGYTF. The CDR3 coding sequence is TGCGCCAGCAGCGCACCCGACAGGGGCTATGGCTACACCTTC.

This chain links TRBV10-3 with TRBJ1-2, with D unclear. This CDR3 is 13 amino acids long. Trimming left V 0 bases short and J 3 bases short, with 5 bases between. CDR1 is ENHRY, CDR2 SYGVKD, per germline. This chain's CDR3 is CAISESRDYGYTF. Here the CDR3 DNA reads TGTGCCATCAGTGAGTCGAGGGACTATGGCTACACCTTC.

The chain carries TRBV19 and TRBJ2-1; 7 bases are shared with TRBD1. Trimming took 5 bases from V and 3 from J; bases not matched to a gene: 10. CDR1 and CDR2 (germline): LNHDA, SQIVND (reference sequence). This CDR3 spans 16 amino acids. The CDR3 nucleotides are TGTGCCAGTAGTCCGTCCGTGGGACAGTTCTACAATGAGCAGTTCTTC. It yields the protein CASSPSVGQFYNEQFF.

The chain couples TRBV7-2 to TRBJ2-7, with D perhaps TRBD1 (6 bases). Trimming cost V 4 bases and J 2 bases, with 15 bases left between them. Germline CDR1 and CDR2: SGHTA and FQGNSA. CDR3 size: 15 residues. In nucleotides, the CDR3 is TGTGCCAGCAGCTCTCGGACAGAGACCCCCTACGAGCAGTACTTC. This encodes CASSSRTETPYEQYF.

This clone turned up a few times. The V and J genes are TRBV4-3 and TRBJ2-3; D may match TRBD1 or TRBD2 (6 bases each). Germline V gene data show CDR1 as LGHNA and CDR2 as YSLEER. Between the trimmed V and J ends, which lost 6 bases and 4 bases, there was a span of 14 bases. The CDR3 loop spans 14 amino acids. The CDR3 region is CASSSIGGADTQYF. The CDR3 DNA is TGCGCCAGCAGTTCCATCGGGGGCGCAGATACGCAGTATTTT.

The gene calls are TRBV3-1 (or the pseudogene TRBV3-2) and TRBJ1-3; a weak D match, TRBD1 (6 bases). Trimming pared 4 bases from V and 2 bases from J, leaving 21 bases between. This CDR3 has 18 amino acids. Germline-derived CDR1 and CDR2 are LGHDT and YNNKEL (reference sequence). CDR3 sequence: CASSRKKVEGGTGNTIYF. In DNA form, the CDR3 reads TGTGCCAGCAGCCGCAAAAAAGTAGAGGGGGGGACTGGAAACACCATATATTTT.

DNA for the CDR3: TGTGCCAGCAGTTCACAGGGAGCGCCTGAAGCTTTCTTT. Protein sequence: CASSSQGAPEAFF. The genes are TRBV12-3 or TRBV12-4 and TRBJ1-1, with TRBD1 as a possible D gene (6 bases). The length of the CDR3 is 13 residues. Trimming took 4 bases from V and 6 from J, leaving 12 bases between them.

This sequence joins TRBV7-9 and TRBJ1-1, with D uncertain. CDR1 is SEHNR, CDR2 FQNEAQ, per germline (reference sequence). CDR3 length: 13 residues. The ends were cut back, 1 base at V and 2 bases at J, with 5 bases in the middle. The CDR3 is CASSLEYNTEAFF. CDR3 nucleotide sequence: TGTGCCAGCAGCTTAGAGTATAACACTGAAGCTTTCTTT. The full variable domain, in which reference TRBV7-9 and TRBJ1-1 provide the parts outside the CDR3, is DTGVSQNPRHKITKRGQNVTFRCDPISEHNRLYWYRQTLGQGPEFLTYFQNEAQLEKSRLLSDRFSAERPKGSFSTLEIQRTEQGDSAMYLCASSLEYNTEAFFGQGTRLTVV.

The V and J genes are TRBV7-9 and TRBJ1-1, with unresolved D. There are 14 residues in the CDR3. Germline lookup yields CDR1 SEHNR and CDR2 FQNEAQ (reference sequence). The V end lost 2 bases, the J end lost 0 bases, and 7 bases lay between the germline ends. The CDR3 DNA sequence: TGTGCCAGCAGCTTACCATATCTGAACACTGAAGCTTTCTTT. Its translation is CASSLPYLNTEAFF.

This chain links TRBV27 with TRBJ2-1; TRBD2 matches 7 bases. With V trimmed by 4 bases and J by 4 bases, 4 bases remained unmatched. This CDR3 has 14 residues. Germline CDR1 is MNHEY and CDR2 is SMNVEV (reference sequence). Here the CDR3 reads CASSSLGGYNEQFF. CDR3 bases: TGTGCCAGCAGTTCTTTGGGGGGGTACAATGAGCAGTTCTTC.

This rearrangement joins TRBV14 to TRBJ1-2; a weak D match, TRBD1 (6 bases). The CDR3 covers 16 residues. In germline, CDR1 is SGHDN, CDR2 FVKESK. The V end lost 3 bases, the J end lost 5 bases, and 19 bases lay between the germline ends. CDR3 in DNA: TGTGCCAGCAGCCAGGCCCGGACAGCATTTTCTTATGGCTACACCTTC. It encodes CASSQARTAFSYGYTF.

The rearrangement uses TRBV5-4 and TRBJ1-2; D call uncertain. The V and J ends lost 2 bases and 6 bases respectively, with 8 bases between them. CDR3 size: 12 residues. Germline values: CDR1 SGHNT, CDR2 YYREEE (reference sequence). The CDR3 spells CASSFGRDGYTF. Here the CDR3 DNA reads TGTGCCAGCAGCTTCGGACGGGATGGCTACACCTTC.

The chain combines TRBV28 with TRBJ1-1; unclear D gene. The germline V gene encodes CDR1 MDHEN and CDR2 SYDVKM. The CDR3 loop spans 12 amino acids. Trimming pared 5 bases from V and 7 bases from J, leaving 11 bases between. The CDR3 protein is CASSPRRGEAFF. As DNA, the CDR3 is TGTGCCAGCAGTCCCAGACGAGGTGAAGCTTTCTTT.

The CDR3 nucleotides read TGTGCCAGCACTACTAGGAAGGGGCGCACAGATACGCAGTATTTT. Encoded protein: CASTTRKGRTDTQYF. The chain couples TRBV28 to TRBJ2-3; D possibly matches TRBD1 or TRBD2 (5 bases each). The CDR3 is 15 amino acids. The germline V and J ends were trimmed by 7 bases and 1 base, with 15 bases remaining between them. Germline V gene data show CDR1 as MDHEN and CDR2 as SYDVKM.

This chain links TRBV4-1 with TRBJ1-4; D uncertain. V was cut by 4 bases and J by 5 bases, with 20 bases left in between. The CDR3 extends over 17 amino acids. CDR1 MGHRA and CDR2 YSYEKL come from the germline V gene. The CDR3 DNA reads TGCGCCAGCAGCCCGCTGCTCAAAGGCTCCTCGAATGAAAAACTGTTTTTT. Translating it yields CASSPLLKGSSNEKLFF.

The genes are TRBV5-4 and TRBJ2-7; 7 bases agree with TRBD2. Germline assignment: CDR1 SGHNT and CDR2 YYREEE (reference sequence). The ends lost 3 bases at V and 5 bases at J; junction bases unmatched: 8. This CDR3 has 14 residues. The CDR3 DNA is TGTGCCAGCAGCTCCCCAGCGGGGAGTAACGAGCAGTACTTC. Translation: CASSSPAGSNEQYF.

This clone was detected many times. The chain combines TRBV2 with TRBJ1-5, with TRBD1 matching 7 bases. Germline CDR1 and CDR2: SNHLY and FYNNEI. Trimming took 7 bases from V and 0 from J; bases not matched to a gene: 9. The CDR3 is made up of 16 amino acids. The CDR3 protein is CASTSGGPPSNQPQHF. CDR3 in DNA: TGTGCCAGCACCTCAGGGGGGCCCCCTAGCAATCAGCCCCAGCATTTT.